What follows is one T cell receptor (beta chain) and its context. Its antigen is not identified. The sample originates from a study of T cell repertoires in cytomegalovirus infection. Looking at the study overall: Peptides in the study included HLA-C-restricted and HLA-B-restricted CMV epitopes. Public TCR beta signatures marked donors with CMV infection and the matching HLA. Study findings and constraints: People with CMV and the relevant HLA were identified by cumulative public TCR beta family frequency. The study found HLA-C-restricted CMV-specific TCR beta clonotypes dominating the ex vivo response.

TCRdb used MiXCR to reprocess the reads, holding one entry per CDR3 protein. The sample consists of about half a million distinct CDR3 sequences, approximately 40% of them appearing once. CDR3 length: 14 residues. In germline, CDR1 is SGDLS, CDR2 YYNGEE. Trimming shortened V by 0 bases and J by 3 bases, and 10 bases separated the two germline ends. The J gene is TRBJ2-7, the V gene TRBV9, with D possibly being TRBD1 (5 bases). The sequence derives from a human donor in good health (CMV status not recorded). Some clones in this sample may be carry-over from other donors' samples. This specimen consisted of cultured PBMCs, obtained from culture after CMV antigen stimulation. CDR3 sequence: CASSVVGVNYEQYF. The CDR3 DNA reads as TGTGCCAGCAGCGTAGTAGGGGTAAACTACGAGCAGTACTTC.